Included here is one TCR beta chain sequence, with context. Its antigen is not identified. From germline, CDR1 is SEHNR and CDR2 FQNEAQ (reference sequence). The CDR3 totals 13 residues. The ends were cut back, 1 base at V and 1 base at J, with 4 bases in the middle. This specimen comes from a study of T cell responses to AZD1222 COVID-19 vaccine. The assay was immunoSEQ multiplex PCR, and TCRdb's table has in-frame clones only and misses some. Of fewer than 150,000 clones in the sample, about nine tenths were seen once. Notes on the study in general: Spike-wide vaccine-associated CD4 TCRs dominated at 160-218 and 743-854. Sampled repertoires all dated from after the peak T cell response. Close to half of spike-specific TCRs reportedly recognize unmutated variant regions. Donors were largely white British and mainly female; clonal diversity was possibly underestimated.

The TCR was taken from an adult in good health. V and J are TRBV7-9 and TRBJ1-1; D is unresolved. The material sequenced was peripheral blood, taken on day 0 of AZD1222 vaccination. CDR3 region: CASSLGRNTEAFF. The CDR3, as DNA: TGTGCCAGCAGCTTAGGGAGGAACACTGAAGCTTTCTTT.